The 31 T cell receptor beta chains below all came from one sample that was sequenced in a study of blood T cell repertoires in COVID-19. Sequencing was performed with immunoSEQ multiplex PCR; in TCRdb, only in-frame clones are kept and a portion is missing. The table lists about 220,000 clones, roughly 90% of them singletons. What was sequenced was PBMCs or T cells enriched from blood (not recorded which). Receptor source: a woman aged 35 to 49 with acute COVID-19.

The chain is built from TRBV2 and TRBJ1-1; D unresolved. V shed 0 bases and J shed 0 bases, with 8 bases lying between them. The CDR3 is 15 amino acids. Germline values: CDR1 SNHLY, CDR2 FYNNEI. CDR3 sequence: CASSEAAGLNTEAFF. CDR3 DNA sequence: TGTGCCAGCAGTGAAGCAGCAGGTTTGAACACTGAAGCTTTCTTT.

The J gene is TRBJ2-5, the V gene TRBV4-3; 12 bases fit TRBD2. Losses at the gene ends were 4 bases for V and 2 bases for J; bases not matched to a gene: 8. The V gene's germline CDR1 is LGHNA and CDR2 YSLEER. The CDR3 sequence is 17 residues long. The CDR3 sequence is CASSLEGLAGQQETQYF. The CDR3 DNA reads TGCGCCAGCAGCCTCGAGGGACTAGCGGGCCAGCAAGAGACCCAGTACTTC.

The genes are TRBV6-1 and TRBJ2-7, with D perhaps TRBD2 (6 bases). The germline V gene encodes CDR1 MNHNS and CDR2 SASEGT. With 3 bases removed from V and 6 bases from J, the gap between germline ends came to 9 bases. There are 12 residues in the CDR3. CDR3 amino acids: CASSELRGEQYF. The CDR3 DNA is TGTGCCAGCAGTGAGCTGCGGGGCGAGCAGTACTTC.

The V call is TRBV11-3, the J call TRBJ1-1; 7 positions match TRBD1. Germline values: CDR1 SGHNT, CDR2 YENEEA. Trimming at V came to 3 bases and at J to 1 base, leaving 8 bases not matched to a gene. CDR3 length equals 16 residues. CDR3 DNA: TGTGCCAGCAGCTTGAGAACAGGGGATGGGAACACTGAAGCTTTCTTT. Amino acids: CASSLRTGDGNTEAFF. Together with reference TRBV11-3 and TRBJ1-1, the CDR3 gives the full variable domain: EAGVVQSPRYKIIEKKQPVAFWCNPISGHNTLYWYLQNLGQGPELLIRYENEEAVDDSQLPKDRFSAERLKGVDSTLKIQPAELGDSAVYLCASSLRTGDGNTEAFFGQGTRLTVV.

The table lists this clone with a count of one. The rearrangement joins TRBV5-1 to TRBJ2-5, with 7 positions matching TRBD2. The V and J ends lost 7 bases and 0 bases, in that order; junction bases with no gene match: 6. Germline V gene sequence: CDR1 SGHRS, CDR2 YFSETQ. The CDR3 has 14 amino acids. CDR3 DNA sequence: TGCGCCAGCTATTGGGGGGGGAACCAAGAGACCCAGTACTTC. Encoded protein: CASYWGGNQETQYF.

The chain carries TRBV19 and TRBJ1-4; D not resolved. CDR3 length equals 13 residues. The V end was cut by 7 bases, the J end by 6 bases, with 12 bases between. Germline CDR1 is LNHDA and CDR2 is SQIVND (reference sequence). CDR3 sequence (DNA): TGTGCCAGTAAGGGAGGGTCGCATGAAAAACTGTTTTTT. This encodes CASKGGSHEKLFF.

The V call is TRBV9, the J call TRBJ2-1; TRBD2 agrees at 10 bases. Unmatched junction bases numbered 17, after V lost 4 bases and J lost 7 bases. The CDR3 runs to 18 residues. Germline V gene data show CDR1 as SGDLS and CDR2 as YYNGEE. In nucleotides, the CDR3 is TGTGCCAGCAGCCCCCGGGGGGGAGGACTAGCGGCGGTTAATGAGCAGTTCTTC. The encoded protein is CASSPRGGGLAAVNEQFF. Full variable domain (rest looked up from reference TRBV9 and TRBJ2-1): DSGVTQTPKHLITATGQRVTLRCSPRSGDLSVYWYQQSLDQGLQFLIQYYNGEERAKGNILERFSAQQFPDLHSELNLSSLELGDSALYFCASSPRGGGLAAVNEQFFGPGTRLTVL.

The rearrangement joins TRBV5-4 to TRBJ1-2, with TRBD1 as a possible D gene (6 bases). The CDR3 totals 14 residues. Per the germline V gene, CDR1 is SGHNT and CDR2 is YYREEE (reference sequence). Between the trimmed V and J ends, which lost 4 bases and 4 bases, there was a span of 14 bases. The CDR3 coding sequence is TGTGCCAGCAGCAACAGGGCAATAGTCTATGGCTACACCTTC. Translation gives CASSNRAIVYGYTF.

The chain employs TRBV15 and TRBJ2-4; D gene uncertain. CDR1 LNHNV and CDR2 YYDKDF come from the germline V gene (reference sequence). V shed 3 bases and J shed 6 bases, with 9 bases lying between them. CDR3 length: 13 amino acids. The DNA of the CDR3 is TGTGCCACCAGCAGCGCGGAAGCAAACATTCAGTACTTC. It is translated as CATSSAEANIQYF.

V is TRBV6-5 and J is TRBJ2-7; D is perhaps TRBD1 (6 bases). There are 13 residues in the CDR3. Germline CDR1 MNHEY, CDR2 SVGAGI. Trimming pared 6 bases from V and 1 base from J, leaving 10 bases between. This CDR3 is CASRDSLSYEQYF. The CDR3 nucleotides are TGTGCCAGCAGGGACAGCTTATCCTACGAGCAGTACTTC.

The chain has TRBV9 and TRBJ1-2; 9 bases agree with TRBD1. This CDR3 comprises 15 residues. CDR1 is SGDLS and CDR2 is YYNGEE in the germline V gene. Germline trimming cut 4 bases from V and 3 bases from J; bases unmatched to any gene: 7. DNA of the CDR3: TGTGCCAGCAGCCTCCGGGACAGGGCGGACTATGGCTACACCTTC. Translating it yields CASSLRDRADYGYTF.

This CDR3 reads CASSYSIGLTGISKQYF. DNA for the CDR3: TGTGCCAGCAGTTACTCGATAGGGCTAACGGGGATTTCAAAGCAGTATTTT. V and J are TRBV6-2 or TRBV6-3 and TRBJ2-3, with TRBD2 as a possible D gene (5 bases). The CDR3 contains 17 residues. Germline assignment: CDR1 MNHEY and CDR2 SVGEGT. Deletions cut 0 bases from V and 11 bases from J, with 24 bases between.

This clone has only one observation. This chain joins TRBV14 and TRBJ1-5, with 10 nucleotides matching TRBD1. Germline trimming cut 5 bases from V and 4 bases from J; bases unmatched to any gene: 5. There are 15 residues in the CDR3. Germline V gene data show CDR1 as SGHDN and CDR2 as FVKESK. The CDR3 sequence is CASSSGTGVNQPQHF. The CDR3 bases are TGTGCCAGCAGCTCCGGGACAGGGGTAAATCAGCCCCAGCATTTT.

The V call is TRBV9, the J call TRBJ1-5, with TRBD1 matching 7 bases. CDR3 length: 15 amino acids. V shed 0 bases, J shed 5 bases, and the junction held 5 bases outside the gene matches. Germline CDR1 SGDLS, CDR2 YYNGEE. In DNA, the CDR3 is TGTGCCAGCAGCGTAGCAGGGACAGCGCATCAGCCCCAGCATTTT. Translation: CASSVAGTAHQPQHF.

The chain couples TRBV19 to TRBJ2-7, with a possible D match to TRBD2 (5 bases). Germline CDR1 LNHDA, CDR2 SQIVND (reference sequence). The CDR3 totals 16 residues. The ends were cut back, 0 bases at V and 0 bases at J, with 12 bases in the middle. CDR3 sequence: CASSIDRGPHSYEQYF. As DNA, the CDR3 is TGTGCCAGTAGTATAGATAGAGGGCCACACTCCTACGAGCAGTACTTC.

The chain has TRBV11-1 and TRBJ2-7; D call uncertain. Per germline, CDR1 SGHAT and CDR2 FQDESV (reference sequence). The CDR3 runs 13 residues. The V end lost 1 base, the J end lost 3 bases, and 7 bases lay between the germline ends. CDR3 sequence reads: CASSLVVHYEQYF. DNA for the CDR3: TGTGCCAGCAGCTTAGTAGTGCACTACGAGCAGTACTTC. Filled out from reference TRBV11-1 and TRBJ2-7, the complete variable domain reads EAEVAQSPRYKITEKSQAVAFWCDPISGHATLYWYRQILGQGPELLVQFQDESVVDDSQLPKDRFSAERLKGVDSTLKIQPAELGDSAMYLCASSLVVHYEQYFGPGTRLTVT.

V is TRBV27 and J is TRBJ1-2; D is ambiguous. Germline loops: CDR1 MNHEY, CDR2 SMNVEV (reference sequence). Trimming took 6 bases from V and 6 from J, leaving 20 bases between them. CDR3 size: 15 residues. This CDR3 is CASSSSPPQVHGYTF. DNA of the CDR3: TGTGCCAGCAGCTCTTCCCCCCCTCAGGTACATGGCTACACCTTC.

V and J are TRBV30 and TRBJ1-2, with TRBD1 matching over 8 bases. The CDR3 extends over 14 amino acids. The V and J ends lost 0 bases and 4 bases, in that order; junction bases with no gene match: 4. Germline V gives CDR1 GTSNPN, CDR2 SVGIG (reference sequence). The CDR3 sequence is CAWSVLTGVYGYTF. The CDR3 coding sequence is TGTGCCTGGAGTGTATTGACAGGGGTCTATGGCTACACCTTC.

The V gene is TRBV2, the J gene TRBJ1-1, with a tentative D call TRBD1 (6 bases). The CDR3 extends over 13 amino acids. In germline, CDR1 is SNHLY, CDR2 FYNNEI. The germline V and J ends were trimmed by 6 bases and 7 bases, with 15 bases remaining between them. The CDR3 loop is CASRGDRLGEAFF. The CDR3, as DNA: TGTGCCAGCAGGGGAGACAGGTTAGGTGAAGCTTTCTTT. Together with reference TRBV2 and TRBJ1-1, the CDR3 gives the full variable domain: EPEVTQTPSHQVTQMGQEVILRCVPISNHLYFYWYRQILGQKVEFLVSFYNNEISEKSEIFDDQFSVERPDGSNFTLKIRSTKLEDSAMYFCASRGDRLGEAFFGQGTRLTVV.

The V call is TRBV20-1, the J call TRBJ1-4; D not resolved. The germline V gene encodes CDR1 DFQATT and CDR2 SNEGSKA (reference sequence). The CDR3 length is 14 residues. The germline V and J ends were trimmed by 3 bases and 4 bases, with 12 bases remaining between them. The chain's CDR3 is CSASSVQFNEKLFF. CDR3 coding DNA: TGCAGTGCTAGTTCCGTACAGTTTAATGAAAAACTGTTTTTT.

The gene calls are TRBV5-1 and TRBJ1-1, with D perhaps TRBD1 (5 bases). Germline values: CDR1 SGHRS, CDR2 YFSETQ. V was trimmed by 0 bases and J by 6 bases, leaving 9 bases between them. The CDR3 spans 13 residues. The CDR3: CASSLGGRAEAFF. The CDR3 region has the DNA TGCGCCAGCAGCTTGGGGGGCAGGGCTGAAGCTTTCTTT.

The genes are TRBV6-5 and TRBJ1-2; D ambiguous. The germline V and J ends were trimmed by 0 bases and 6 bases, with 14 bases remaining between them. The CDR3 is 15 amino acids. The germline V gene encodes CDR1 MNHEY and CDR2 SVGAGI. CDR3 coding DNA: TGTGCCAGCAGTTACTCATTTTGGACTATGGATGGCTACACCTTC. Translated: CASSYSFWTMDGYTF.

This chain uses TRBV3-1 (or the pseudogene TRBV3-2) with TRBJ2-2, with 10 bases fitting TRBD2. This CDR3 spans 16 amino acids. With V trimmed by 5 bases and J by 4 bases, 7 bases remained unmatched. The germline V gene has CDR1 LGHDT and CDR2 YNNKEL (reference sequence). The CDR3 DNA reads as TGTGCCAGCAGCTTGACCGGGACTAGCGTCACCGGGGAGCTGTTTTTT. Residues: CASSLTGTSVTGELFF.

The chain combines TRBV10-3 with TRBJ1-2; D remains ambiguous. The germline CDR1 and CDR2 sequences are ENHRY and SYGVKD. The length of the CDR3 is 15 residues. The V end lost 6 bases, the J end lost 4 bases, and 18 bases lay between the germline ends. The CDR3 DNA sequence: TGTGCCATCAGCGAAGGAGCGGCTTCACTCTATGGCTACACCTTC. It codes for CAISEGAASLYGYTF.

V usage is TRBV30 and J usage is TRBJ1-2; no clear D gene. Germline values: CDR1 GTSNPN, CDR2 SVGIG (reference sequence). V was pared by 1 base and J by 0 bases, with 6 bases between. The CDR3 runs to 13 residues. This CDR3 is CAWSATANYGYTF. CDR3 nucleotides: TGTGCCTGGAGTGCTACAGCTAACTATGGCTACACCTTC. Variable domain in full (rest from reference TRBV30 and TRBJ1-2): SQTIHQWPATLVQPVGSPLSLECTVEGTSNPNLYWYRQAAGRGLQLLFYSVGIGQISSEVPQNLSASRPQDRQFILSSKKLLLSDSGFYLCAWSATANYGYTFGSGTRLTVV.

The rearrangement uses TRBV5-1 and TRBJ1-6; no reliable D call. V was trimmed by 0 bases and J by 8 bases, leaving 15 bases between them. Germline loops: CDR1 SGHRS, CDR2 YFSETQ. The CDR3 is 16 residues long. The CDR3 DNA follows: TGCGCCAGCAGCTTGGGATCGGCGGTTTCAGATTCACCCCTCCACTTT. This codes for CASSLGSAVSDSPLHF. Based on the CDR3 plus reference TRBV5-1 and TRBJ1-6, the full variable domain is KAGVTQTPRYLIKTRGQQVTLSCSPISGHRSVSWYQQTPGQGLQFLFEYFSETQRNKGNFPGRFSGRQFSNSRSEMNVSTLELGDSALYLCASSLGSAVSDSPLHFGNGTRLTVT.

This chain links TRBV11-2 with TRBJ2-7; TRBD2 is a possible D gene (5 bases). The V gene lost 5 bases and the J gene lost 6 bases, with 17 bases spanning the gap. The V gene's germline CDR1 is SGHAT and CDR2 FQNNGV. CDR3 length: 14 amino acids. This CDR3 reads CASSRRTLGSEQYV. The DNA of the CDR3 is TGTGCCAGCAGCCGTCGAACCCTGGGGAGCGAGCAGTACGTC.

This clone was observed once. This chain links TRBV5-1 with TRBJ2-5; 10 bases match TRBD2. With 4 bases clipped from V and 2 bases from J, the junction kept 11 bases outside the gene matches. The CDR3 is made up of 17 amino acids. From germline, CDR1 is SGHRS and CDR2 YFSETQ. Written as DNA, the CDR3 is TGCGCCAGCAGCCCCCGGGTAGCGGGGGGAGTACAAGAGACCCAGTACTTC. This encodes CASSPRVAGGVQETQYF.

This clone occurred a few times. In DNA form, the CDR3 reads TGTGCCACCAGCAGCTTACGAAGCACGATCTACGAGCAGTACGTC. Amino acid sequence: CATSSLRSTIYEQYV. The chain links TRBV15 to TRBJ2-7; no definite D call. CDR3 length: 15 residues. Germline V gives CDR1 LNHNV, CDR2 YYDKDF (reference sequence). Between the trimmed V and J ends, which lost 3 bases and 3 bases, there was a span of 15 bases.

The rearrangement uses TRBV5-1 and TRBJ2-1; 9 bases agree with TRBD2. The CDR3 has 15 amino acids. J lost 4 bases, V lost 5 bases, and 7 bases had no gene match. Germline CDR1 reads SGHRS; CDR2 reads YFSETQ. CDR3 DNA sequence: TGCGCCAGCAGAGCGGGGGGCCCAATGTACAATGAGCAGTTCTTC. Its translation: CASRAGGPMYNEQFF.

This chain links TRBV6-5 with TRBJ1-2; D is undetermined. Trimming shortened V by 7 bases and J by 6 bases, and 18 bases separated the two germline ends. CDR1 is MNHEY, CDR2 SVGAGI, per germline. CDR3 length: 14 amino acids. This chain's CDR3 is CASIQGGSKNGYTF. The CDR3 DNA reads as TGTGCCAGCATCCAAGGAGGGTCGAAGAATGGCTACACCTTC.